Each of the 14 T cell receptor beta chains below was sequenced from the same sample in a study of long-term antiretroviral therapy in people with HIV. Researchers ran immunoSEQ v3.0 at survey level. Some clones are missing from TCRdb's copy, which holds only in-frame ones; the method was immunoSEQ multiplex PCR. Among 20,000 to 25,000 clones listed, around 81% were seen once. This material consisted of unsorted PBMCs, taken 0.1 years before starting antiretroviral therapy. Every receptor here comes from a man aged 35 to 55 with HIV.

The V call is TRBV19, the J call TRBJ1-1; 11 bases are a match to TRBD1. The CDR3 sequence is 13 residues long. Looked up from germline, CDR1 is LNHDA and CDR2 is SQIVND (reference sequence). The V segment lost 5 bases and the J segment 4 bases; nucleotides outside the gene matches: 0. The CDR3 nucleotides are TGTGCCAGTAGTGGGACAGGGGGCACTGAAGCTTTCTTT. Translated, it gives CASSGTGGTEAFF.

J is TRBJ2-5 and V is TRBV7-9; D possibly corresponds to TRBD1 (5 bases). CDR1 and CDR2 from the germline V gene are SEHNR and FQNEAQ (reference sequence). Trimming left V 3 bases short and J 2 bases short, with 7 bases between. This CDR3 has 13 amino acids. CDR3 in DNA: TGTGCCAGCAGCTTGCGACAGCAAGAGACCCAGTACTTC. Protein sequence: CASSLRQQETQYF.

V and J are TRBV7-2 and TRBJ2-7; D is possibly TRBD2 (6 bases). The V end was cut by 5 bases, the J end by 0 bases, with 17 bases between. CDR1 and CDR2 from the germline V gene are SGHTA and FQGNSA. This CDR3 comprises 16 residues. DNA for the CDR3: TGTGCCAGCAGCCCACATGTCTCCGGGAGCTCCTACGAGCAGTACTTC. Residues: CASSPHVSGSSYEQYF.

CDR3 amino acids: CASSFSGGYYGYTF. CDR3 DNA: TGTGCCAGCAGTTTTTCAGGGGGCTACTATGGCTACACCTTC. The chain has TRBV27 and TRBJ1-2; 8 bases agree with TRBD1. The V gene's germline CDR1 is MNHEY and CDR2 SMNVEV (reference sequence). CDR3 length equals 14 residues. J gave up 3 bases and V 3 bases, and 3 bases lay outside the gene matches.

The rearrangement links TRBV27 to TRBJ1-4; D remains unclear. Trimming pared 6 bases from V and 8 bases from J, leaving 16 bases between. CDR1 is MNHEY, CDR2 SMNVEV, per germline (reference sequence). This CDR3 comprises 14 residues. The CDR3 sequence is CASRSPRLTEKLFF. The CDR3 nucleotides are TGTGCCAGCAGAAGCCCCCGCCTTACGGAAAAACTGTTTTTT.

This chain links TRBV5-1 with TRBJ2-7; TRBD2 might be the D (5 bases). The CDR3 length is 14 residues. CDR1 is SGHRS and CDR2 is YFSETQ in the germline V gene. Trimming pared 0 bases from V and 7 bases from J, leaving 14 bases between. The CDR3 sequence is CASSLAGISGEQYF. CDR3 DNA sequence: TGCGCCAGCAGCTTGGCGGGGATATCGGGAGAGCAGTACTTC.

The chain couples TRBV5-4 to TRBJ2-3, with TRBD2 matching 12 bases. The CDR3 sequence is 16 residues long. CDR1 is SGHNT and CDR2 is YYREEE in the germline V gene (reference sequence). After removal of 2 bases from V and 1 base from J, the junction contained 2 bases not matched to a gene. The CDR3 DNA reads TGTGCCAGCAGCTTACGACTAGCGGGGGGCACAGATACGCAGTATTTT. This gives the protein CASSLRLAGGTDTQYF. The whole variable domain, filled in from reference TRBV5-4 and TRBJ2-3, reads ETGVTQSPTHLIKTRGQQVTLRCSSQSGHNTVSWYQQALGQGPQFIFQYYREEENGRGNFPPRFSGLQFPNYSSELNVNALELDDSALYLCASSLRLAGGTDTQYFGPGTRLTVL.

This clone was seen only once. The rearrangement uses TRBV12-5 and TRBJ2-3; 8 positions agree with TRBD2. The CDR3 covers 15 residues. Germline CDR1 LGHNT, CDR2 FRNRAP. The CDR3 nucleotides read TGTGCCTCGGGGGGGGGATGGAGTGGCACAGATACGCAGTATTTT. The encoded protein is CASGGGWSGTDTQYF.

This clone has a handful of counts. This chain joins TRBV19 and TRBJ1-3; D gene unclear. CDR3 length: 13 amino acids. CDR1 and CDR2 from the germline V gene are LNHDA and SQIVND (reference sequence). The V gene lost 7 bases and the J gene lost 0 bases, with 7 bases spanning the gap. CDR3 loop: CASISGSGNTIYF. CDR3 nucleotides: TGTGCCAGTATCAGCGGCTCTGGAAACACCATATATTTT.

This chain uses TRBV15 with TRBJ1-2, with 7 bases aligning to TRBD1. Germline values: CDR1 LNHNV, CDR2 YYDKDF (reference sequence). The CDR3 contains 15 residues. The junction had 8 bases not matched to a gene; V was cut back by 5 bases and J by 2 bases. The CDR3 spells CATSEGGWGNYGYTF. As DNA, the CDR3 is TGTGCCACCAGCGAAGGGGGCTGGGGGAACTATGGCTACACCTTC.

This chain links TRBV5-8 with TRBJ2-7; no clear D gene. Between the trimmed V and J ends, which lost 5 bases and 3 bases, there was a span of 6 bases. CDR1 SGHTS and CDR2 YDEGEE come from the germline V gene. The CDR3 totals 11 residues. CDR3 region: CASSPNYEQYF. The CDR3 DNA reads TGTGCCAGCAGTCCTAACTACGAGCAGTACTTC.

In its sample, this clone was seen once. The chain employs TRBV4-3 and TRBJ2-2; D uncertain. The CDR3 runs to 14 residues. The V end was cut by 1 base, the J end by 5 bases, with 8 bases between. CDR1 and CDR2 (germline): LGHNA, YSLEER. CDR3 bases: TGCGCCAGCAGCCAAGTTGGGTCAACCGGGGAGCTGTTTTTT. It is translated as CASSQVGSTGELFF.

The chain joins TRBV4-3 to TRBJ1-1; 8 bases line up with TRBD1. V shed 3 bases, J shed 5 bases, and the junction held 5 bases outside the gene matches. Germline CDR1 is LGHNA and CDR2 is YSLEER. The CDR3 extends over 14 amino acids. The CDR3 nucleotides are TGCGCCAGCAGCCAGGACAGGGAGGAAACTGAAGCTTTCTTT. This translates into CASSQDREETEAFF.

The V and J genes are TRBV18 and TRBJ1-6, with D unresolved. Germline V lookup: CDR1 KGHSH, CDR2 LQKENI. The CDR3 contains 14 residues. V lost 3 bases, J lost 7 bases, and 10 bases lay in between. CDR3 protein: CASSPAKNNSPLHF. The CDR3 region has the DNA TGTGCCAGCTCACCGGCCAAAAACAATTCACCCCTCCACTTT.